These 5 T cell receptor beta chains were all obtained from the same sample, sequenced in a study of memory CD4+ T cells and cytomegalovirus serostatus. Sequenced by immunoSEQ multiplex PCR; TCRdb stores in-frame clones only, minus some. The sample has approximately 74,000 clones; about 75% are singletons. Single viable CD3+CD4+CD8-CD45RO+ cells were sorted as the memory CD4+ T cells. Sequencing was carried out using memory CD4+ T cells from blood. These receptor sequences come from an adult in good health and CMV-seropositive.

The CDR3 sequence: CASSKDRDYGYTF. CDR3 DNA sequence: TGCGCCAGCAGTAAGGACAGGGACTATGGCTACACCTTC. V gene TRBV5-1 combines with J gene TRBJ1-2; the match to TRBD1 covers 8 bases. This CDR3 is built from 13 residues. Trimming took 5 bases from V and 3 from J; bases not matched to a gene: 3. Germline V CDR1 and CDR2: SGHRS, YFSETQ.

The CDR3 protein is CAWMPLGASGNTIYF. The CDR3 coding sequence is TGTGCCTGGATGCCCTTGGGCGCCTCTGGAAACACCATATATTTT. The J gene is TRBJ1-3, the V gene TRBV30; D call uncertain. The germline CDR1 and CDR2 sequences are GTSNPN and SVGIG (reference sequence). The germline V and J ends were trimmed by 4 bases and 0 bases, with 13 bases remaining between them. The length of the CDR3 is 15 residues.

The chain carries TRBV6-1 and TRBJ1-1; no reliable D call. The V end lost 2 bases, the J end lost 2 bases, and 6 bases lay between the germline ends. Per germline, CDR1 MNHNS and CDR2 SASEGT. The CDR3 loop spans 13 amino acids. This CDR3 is CASSETYNTEAFF. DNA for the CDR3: TGTGCCAGCAGTGAAACATATAACACTGAAGCTTTCTTT.

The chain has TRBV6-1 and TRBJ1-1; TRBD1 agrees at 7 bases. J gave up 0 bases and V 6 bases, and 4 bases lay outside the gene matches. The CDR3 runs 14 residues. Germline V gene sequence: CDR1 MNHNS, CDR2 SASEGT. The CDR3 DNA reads TGTGCCAGCAGCAAACAGGGGTTGAACACTGAAGCTTTCTTT. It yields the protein CASSKQGLNTEAFF.

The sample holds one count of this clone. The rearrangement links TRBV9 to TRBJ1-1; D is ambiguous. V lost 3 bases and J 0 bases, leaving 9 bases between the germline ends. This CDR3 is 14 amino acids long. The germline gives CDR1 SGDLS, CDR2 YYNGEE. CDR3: CASSGVGMNTEAFF. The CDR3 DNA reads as TGTGCCAGCAGCGGGGTGGGGATGAACACTGAAGCTTTCTTT.